The sequence of this TCR beta chain was determined in a study of T cells in Graves' hyperthyroidism and ophthalmopathy. The germline CDR1 and CDR2 sequences are KGHSH and LQKENI. Losses at the gene ends were 4 bases for V and 4 bases for J; bases not matched to a gene: 6. The CDR3 runs 15 residues. No progression to ophthalmopathy during 18 months of follow-up defined stable disease. Fresh peripheral blood, 10 ml, yielded the PBMCs. Amplified TCR beta CDR3 regions derived from RNA transcripts. The study used the HTBI primer set for a first-round RT-PCR of the TCR CDR3. TCRdb analysed the multiplex PCR reads with MiXCR anew, one entry per CDR3 protein. The sample includes 350,000 to 450,000 distinct CDR3 sequences, approximately 15% of them seen just once. This clonotype occurred a few times.

The sequencing sample was made of blood. The chain combines TRBV18 with TRBJ2-1, with 8 bases matching TRBD1. This TCR derives from a woman aged 60-75 years with Graves' hyperthyroidism. The CDR3 loop is CASSRDRGNYNEQFF. DNA of the CDR3: TGTGCCAGCTCACGAGACAGGGGAAATTACAATGAGCAGTTCTTC.